This T cell receptor (beta chain) was identified during a study of human T cells and chemical hapten exposure. Many counts were recorded for this clonotype. The target antigen is unknown. This sample's time point: patch test 1, 2 weeks after DPC sensitization. Treatment defined: therapeutic diphenylcyclopropenone sensitization with weekly scalp DPC. Alopecia patients between 18 and 70 years old and suitable for DPC were used as donors. Total RNA was isolated from whole blood that had not been fractionated. Study-wide findings and caveats: The number of TCRs over 1 in 1000 frequency stayed unchanged after DPC.

TCRdb redid the calling of the RACE reads with MiXCR, one entry per CDR3 protein. The table includes under 450,000 distinct CDR3 sequences, approximately 5.1% detected once. The CDR3 totals 15 residues. Germline V CDR1 and CDR2: SGHVS, FQNEAQ. V gave up 0 bases and J gave up 8 bases, with 13 bases separating them. Sequenced material: whole blood, taken in connection with sensitization to the hapten diphenylcyclopropenone (DPC). The chain combines TRBV7-8 with TRBJ1-4; D is perhaps TRBD1 (6 bases). The sequence came from a woman in her forties or fifties with alopecia areata. Some clones in this sample may be carry-over from other donors' samples. The CDR3 protein is CASSLALGGEEKLFF. In DNA form, the CDR3 reads TGTGCCAGCAGCTTAGCTTTAGGGGGAGAAGAAAAACTGTTTTTT.